The subject of this entry is one T cell receptor (beta chain). The antigen remains unidentified. These data belong to a study of a mutant IDH1 vaccine in newly diagnosed glioma. The wider study: Before enrollment, the patients had been treated with radiotherapy alone, temozolomide alone, or both together. Most of them had received both.

Whole-study results and caveats: The occurrence of vaccine-induced immune responses was seen in 90% to 95% of patients.

The table came from immunoSEQ multiplex PCR; TCRdb's copy has only in-frame clones and leaves some out. This table has 60,000 to 85,000 clones, about four fifths appearing once. Time point indicated: baseline, week 1 (first vaccination visit). Sample treatment: pre-vaccination baseline after standard-of-care therapy. The source material was PBMCs, sampled from a glioma patient treated with radiotherapy, temozolomide or both. The source is a man aged 45-65 years with glioma.

CDR3 region: CSATRGGEQFF. As DNA, the CDR3 is TGCAGTGCCACCCGTGGCGGTGAGCAGTTCTTC. The rearrangement uses TRBV20-1 and TRBJ2-1; D gene unclear. Trimming removed 6 bases from V and 9 bases from J, with 12 bases in between. Germline loops: CDR1 DFQATT, CDR2 SNEGSKA (reference sequence). CDR3 length: 11 amino acids.